These 8 T cell receptor beta chains were sequenced from one sample in a study of T-cell reconstitution after alpha-beta-depleted transplantation in children. Unique molecular identifiers were incorporated when the TCRbeta library was constructed. TCRdb reprocessed the PCR reads with MiXCR, giving one entry per CDR3 protein. Of 400,000 to 500,000 distinct CDR3 sequences listed, 11% are singletons. Sequencing was performed on PBMCs from the stem cell graft donor, taken from the stem cell graft. The receptors stem from a human donor who donated a stem cell graft to a child with acute myeloid leukemia.

J is TRBJ2-7 and V is TRBV27; D is possibly TRBD1 (6 bases). CDR3 size: 14 residues. The V and J ends lost 5 bases and 2 bases respectively, with 13 bases between them. CDR1 MNHEY and CDR2 SMNVEV come from the germline V gene (reference sequence). The chain's CDR3 is CASSPRTETYEQYF. CDR3 nucleotide sequence: TGTGCCAGCAGTCCCCGGACAGAAACCTACGAGCAGTACTTC.

This clonotype showed up many times. The gene calls are TRBV5-1 and TRBJ2-1; 7 nucleotides agree with TRBD1. The CDR3 contains 15 residues. In germline, CDR1 is SGHRS, CDR2 YFSETQ. The J segment lost 8 bases and the V segment lost 1 base, leaving 9 bases of the junction unmatched. In nucleotides, the CDR3 is TGCGCCAGCAGCTTGAGAACAGGGGTTATAGATGAGCAGTTCTTC. Translating gives CASSLRTGVIDEQFF.

The genes are TRBV20-1 and TRBJ2-7; 11 nucleotides agree with TRBD2. V shed 8 bases, J shed 3 bases, and the junction held 9 bases outside the gene matches. CDR3 length: 14 amino acids. Germline assignment: CDR1 DFQATT and CDR2 SNEGSKA (reference sequence). Here the CDR3 DNA reads TGCAGTACTCGACCGGGACTAGCGGTCTACGAGCAGTACTTC. Translation: CSTRPGLAVYEQYF.

In this sample, this clonotype turned up a few times. The chain combines TRBV10-2 with TRBJ2-7; 10 bases align to TRBD2. V was pared by 5 bases and J by 3 bases, with 4 bases of the junction left unmatched. The CDR3 covers 14 residues. From germline, CDR1 is WSHSY and CDR2 SAAADI. In nucleotides, the CDR3 is TGCGCCAGCAGTCTAGCGGGAGAAGACTACGAGCAGTACTTC. Translation: CASSLAGEDYEQYF.

V gene TRBV20-1 combines with J gene TRBJ2-3; TRBD2 is a possible D gene (7 bases). The CDR3 has 15 amino acids. V shed 5 bases and J shed 2 bases, with 17 bases lying between them. Per germline, CDR1 DFQATT and CDR2 SNEGSKA (reference sequence). The CDR3 reads CSAESGDTLTDTQYF. In DNA, the CDR3 is TGCAGTGCTGAGAGCGGGGACACCCTCACAGATACGCAGTATTTT.

V gene TRBV20-1 combines with J gene TRBJ2-5; D uncertain. The CDR3 is 12 amino acids. Trimming removed 3 bases at V and 5 bases at J, with 10 bases between. The germline gives CDR1 DFQATT, CDR2 SNEGSKA (reference sequence). CDR3 protein: CSASRSAETQYF. The CDR3 DNA reads as TGCAGTGCTAGCCGGAGCGCGGAGACCCAGTACTTC.

This clonotype was detected many times. The genes are TRBV7-2 and TRBJ2-3; D is ambiguous. The CDR3 consists of 16 residues. Germline values: CDR1 SGHTA, CDR2 FQGNSA. Trimming stripped 5 bases from V and 3 bases from J, with 18 bases between. CDR3 sequence reads: CASSRAPRIRTDTQYF. The DNA of the CDR3 is TGTGCCAGCAGCCGAGCACCCCGGATTAGAACAGATACGCAGTATTTT.

This clonotype was seen a few times. The gene calls are TRBV4-3 and TRBJ2-7; D not resolved. CDR1 is LGHNA, CDR2 YSLEER, per germline. This CDR3 region has 15 residues. Trimming stripped 0 bases from V and 5 bases from J, with 14 bases between. The CDR3 DNA reads TGCGCCAGCAGCCAAGAATTGGCGCAGTCCCACGAGCAGTACTTC. Protein sequence: CASSQELAQSHEQYF.